The next 26 T cell receptor beta chains were all read from a single sample in a study of human thymus T cells. Sequencing used immunoSEQ multiplex PCR; TCRdb keeps in-frame clones, though not all of them. Of 54,000 or so clones in the sample, 94% were seen once. Sequencing was performed on blood. Receptors originate from a boy under two years old with a congenital heart defect but otherwise immunologically healthy.

V gene TRBV5-4 combines with J gene TRBJ2-3, with D maybe TRBD1 (5 bases). Germline-derived CDR1 and CDR2 are SGHNT and YYREEE (reference sequence). The length of the CDR3 is 15 residues. V shed 0 bases and J shed 2 bases, with 10 bases lying between them. The CDR3 nucleotides are TGTGCCAGCAGCTTGGCACGGACACTCACAGATACGCAGTATTTT. Amino acid sequence: CASSLARTLTDTQYF.

The chain carries TRBV30 and TRBJ2-1; D is undetermined. Germline-derived CDR1 and CDR2 are GTSNPN and SVGIG (reference sequence). Between the trimmed V and J ends, which lost 5 bases and 6 bases, there was a span of 8 bases. The CDR3 has 11 residues. The CDR3: CAWGVVNEQFF. Here the CDR3 DNA reads TGTGCCTGGGGGGTGGTCAATGAGCAGTTCTTC.

The chain links TRBV6-5 to TRBJ1-6, with TRBD1 matching 8 bases. The CDR3 length is 16 residues. Germline V gives CDR1 MNHEY, CDR2 SVGAGI. Trimming removed 3 bases from V and 9 bases from J; junction bases left unmatched: 10. The chain's CDR3 is CASSYSRQGLSSPLHF. CDR3 in DNA: TGTGCCAGCAGTTATTCAAGACAGGGGTTAAGTTCACCCCTCCACTTT.

Concerning this clone itself: Other DNA sequences in the sample encode the same CDR3. This chain links TRBV5-1 with TRBJ2-1; 11 bases align to TRBD2. The germline gives CDR1 SGHRS, CDR2 YFSETQ. The CDR3 runs to 15 residues. V was pared by 1 base and J by 4 bases, with 1 base of the junction left unmatched. CDR3 sequence reads: CASSLTSGSYNEQFF. The CDR3 nucleotides are TGCGCCAGCAGCTTGACTAGCGGGAGTTACAATGAGCAGTTCTTC.

This clone was found a few times. The chain couples TRBV7-9 to TRBJ1-4; D not resolved. Deletions cut 1 base from V and 11 bases from J, with 17 bases between. Germline V lookup: CDR1 SEHNR, CDR2 FQNEAQ (reference sequence). This CDR3 has 15 residues. DNA of the CDR3: TGTGCCAGCAGCTTAGTTTCAGGAAGGAGAGGGAAACTGTTTTTT. It translates to CASSLVSGRRGKLFF.

DNA of the CDR3: TGCAGTGCCGGGGGGGCAGATACGCAGTATTTT. Translation: CSAGGADTQYF. The chain joins TRBV20-1 to TRBJ2-3, with 8 bases identical to TRBD2. The CDR3 covers 11 residues. Per the germline V gene, CDR1 is DFQATT and CDR2 is SNEGSKA (reference sequence). The J segment lost 4 bases and the V segment lost 6 bases, leaving 0 bases of the junction unmatched.

This chain joins TRBV6-6 and TRBJ1-4; TRBD1 might be the D (6 bases). The V and J ends lost 0 bases and 8 bases respectively, with 13 bases between them. The CDR3 has 15 amino acids. Germline V gene data show CDR1 as MNHNY and CDR2 as SVGAGI (reference sequence). The CDR3 region has the DNA TGTGCCAGCAGTTACTCGGGGGGGCGCTGGGAAAAACTGTTTTTT. This translates into CASSYSGGRWEKLFF.

This clone was seen only once. The chain links TRBV29-1 to TRBJ1-2; a weak D match, TRBD1 (5 bases). The CDR3 runs to 13 residues. Trimming pared 0 bases from V and 7 bases from J, leaving 12 bases between. Looked up from germline, CDR1 is SQVTM and CDR2 is ANQGSEA. In DNA, the CDR3 is TGCAGCGTTGAAGATCGCAGGGAAGGTGGCTACACCTTC. Its translation is CSVEDRREGGYTF. Combining the CDR3 with reference TRBV29-1 and TRBJ1-2 gives the whole variable domain SAVISQKPSRDICQRGTSLTIQCQVDSQVTMMFWYRQQPGQSLTLIATANQGSEATYESGFVIDKFPISRPNLTFSTLTVSNMSPEDSSIYLCSVEDRREGGYTFGSGTRLTVV.

The CDR3 coding sequence is TGTGCTTCAACCGGGACTAGGGTAGTCGGGGAGCTGTTTTTT. It is translated as CASTGTRVVGELFF. The chain couples TRBV30 to TRBJ2-2; TRBD2 matches 8 bases. Germline loops: CDR1 GTSNPN, CDR2 SVGIG (reference sequence). This CDR3 is 14 amino acids long.

The rearrangement links TRBV11-2 to TRBJ1-1; tentatively, D is TRBD1 (5 bases). CDR3 length: 15 residues. Germline lookup yields CDR1 SGHAT and CDR2 FQNNGV. V lost 1 base to trimming and J lost 5 bases, with 14 bases between them. DNA of the CDR3: TGTGCCAGCAGCTTAGCAGGGAAGCGGGGAACTGAAGCTTTCTTT. This translates into CASSLAGKRGTEAFF.

The chain couples TRBV29-1 to TRBJ2-5; D is perhaps TRBD1 (6 bases). Germline V CDR1 and CDR2: SQVTM, ANQGSEA. The CDR3 has 12 amino acids. V lost 6 bases and J lost 1, with 9 bases in between. This CDR3 is CSVLQGQETQYF. Written as DNA, the CDR3 is TGCAGCGTCCTACAGGGCCAAGAGACCCAGTACTTC. The full variable domain, completed using reference TRBV29-1 and TRBJ2-5, is SAVISQKPSRDICQRGTSLTIQCQVDSQVTMMFWYRQQPGQSLTLIATANQGSEATYESGFVIDKFPISRPNLTFSTLTVSNMSPEDSSIYLCSVLQGQETQYFGPGTRLLVL.

The CDR3 coding sequence is TGCAGCGTTGCGGGGGGGCTTAATGAAAAACTGTTTTTT. This translates into CSVAGGLNEKLFF. The chain uses TRBV29-1 and TRBJ1-4; possibly TRBD1 for D (6 bases). Trimming took off 4 bases at V and 4 bases at J, with 10 bases between the two ends. This CDR3 is 13 amino acids long. Looked up from germline, CDR1 is SQVTM and CDR2 is ANQGSEA.

V is TRBV28 and J is TRBJ1-3; 9 bases are shared with TRBD1. Germline-derived CDR1 and CDR2 are MDHEN and SYDVKM. This CDR3 has 18 amino acids. The V gene end was trimmed by 3 bases and the J gene end by 0 bases; junction bases not matched to a gene: 9. In nucleotides, the CDR3 is TGTGCCAGCAGTTTCATGGACAGGGGCCATATCTCTGGAAACACCATATATTTT. Amino acids: CASSFMDRGHISGNTIYF.

The chain uses TRBV2 and TRBJ2-5; possibly TRBD2 for D (5 bases). This CDR3 is 14 amino acids long. From germline, CDR1 is SNHLY and CDR2 FYNNEI. The V gene lost 4 bases and the J gene lost 1 base, with 10 bases spanning the gap. The CDR3: CASSGGAFQETQYF. The DNA for the CDR3 is TGTGCCAGCAGTGGGGGAGCTTTCCAAGAGACCCAGTACTTC.

This clone occurred once. This chain connects TRBV5-1 to TRBJ1-2; D gene unclear. Germline CDR1 SGHRS, CDR2 YFSETQ. The CDR3 is made up of 13 amino acids. The V and J ends lost 2 bases and 3 bases respectively, with 8 bases between them. Here the CDR3 reads CASSFSPDYGYTF. In DNA form, the CDR3 reads TGCGCCAGCAGCTTTAGCCCGGACTATGGCTACACCTTC.

The CDR3 DNA reads as TGCAGCGCCTGGACAGGGAAAGATGGCTACACCTTC. The encoded protein is CSAWTGKDGYTF. V and J are TRBV29-1 and TRBJ1-2, with TRBD1 matching over 8 bases. The CDR3 is made up of 12 amino acids. Germline CDR1 is SQVTM and CDR2 is ANQGSEA. The V gene end was trimmed by 7 bases and the J gene end by 6 bases; junction bases not matched to a gene: 7.

This chain joins TRBV28 and TRBJ2-1; D is possibly TRBD2 (6 bases). Germline V gene lookup returns CDR1 MDHEN and CDR2 SYDVKM. CDR3 length: 16 amino acids. V was cut by 2 bases and J by 2 bases, with 13 bases left in between. The CDR3, as DNA: TGTGCCAGCAGTTTAACAAAGCGGACTACCTACAATGAGCAGTTCTTC. As protein: CASSLTKRTTYNEQFF.

V and J are TRBV5-1 and TRBJ1-1; the match to TRBD1 covers 8 bases. V lost 4 bases and J lost 5; bases outside the gene matches: 4. Germline V lookup: CDR1 SGHRS, CDR2 YFSETQ. The CDR3 is made up of 13 amino acids. The CDR3: CASSVDRATEAFF. In DNA form, the CDR3 reads TGCGCCAGCAGCGTGGACAGGGCGACTGAAGCTTTCTTT.

V is TRBV7-6 and J is TRBJ2-6, with D perhaps matching TRBD1 or TRBD2 (6 bases each). Deletions cut 1 base from V and 3 bases from J, with 10 bases between. Germline-derived CDR1 and CDR2 are SGHVS and FNYEAQ. The CDR3 spans 16 residues. CDR3 bases: TGTGCCAGCAGCTTAGGAGGGGGGATTGGGGCCAACGTCCTGACTTTC. It encodes CASSLGGGIGANVLTF.

J is TRBJ1-4 and V is TRBV19, with D uncertain. This CDR3 region has 15 residues. Germline V lookup: CDR1 LNHDA, CDR2 SQIVND (reference sequence). V was shortened by 7 bases and J by 0 bases, with 12 bases between the two germline ends. As DNA, the CDR3 is TGTGCCAGTACCATCGTCCCAACAACTAATGAAAAACTGTTTTTT. It yields the protein CASTIVPTTNEKLFF. The variable domain in full, completed from reference TRBV19 and TRBJ1-4, reads DGGITQSPKYLFRKEGQNVTLSCEQNLNHDAMYWYRQDPGQGLRLIYYSQIVNDFQKGDIAEGYSVSREKKESFPLTVTSAQKNPTAFYLCASTIVPTTNEKLFFGSGTQLSVL.

This chain connects TRBV5-1 to TRBJ1-3; the D gene is possibly TRBD1 (5 bases). The ends were cut back, 0 bases at V and 0 bases at J, with 10 bases in the middle. Per germline, CDR1 SGHRS and CDR2 YFSETQ. The CDR3 is made up of 16 amino acids. The CDR3 here is CASSLAGTNSGNTIYF. The CDR3 nucleotides read TGCGCCAGCAGCTTGGCCGGGACTAACTCTGGAAACACCATATATTTT.

V and J are TRBV7-9 and TRBJ2-7; 7 bases agree with TRBD2. The V and J ends lost 3 bases and 2 bases, in that order; junction bases with no gene match: 7. CDR1 is SEHNR, CDR2 FQNEAQ, per germline (reference sequence). This CDR3 contains 15 residues. CDR3 in amino acids: CASSFGRESTYEQYF. The CDR3 bases are TGTGCCAGCAGCTTTGGGCGGGAGTCAACCTACGAGCAGTACTTC.

The chain combines TRBV18 with TRBJ2-5; D is unclear. The CDR3 contains 13 residues. Germline values: CDR1 KGHSH, CDR2 LQKENI. The ends were cut back, 5 bases at V and 3 bases at J, with 10 bases in the middle. The CDR3 sequence is CASSGTTEETQYF. The CDR3 nucleotides are TGTGCCAGCTCAGGTACGACCGAAGAGACCCAGTACTTC.

The J gene is TRBJ2-1, the V gene TRBV11-2; 10 positions match TRBD2. This CDR3 is built from 15 residues. Looked up from germline, CDR1 is SGHAT and CDR2 is FQNNGV. The V and J ends lost 4 bases and 7 bases, in that order; junction bases with no gene match: 7. Here the CDR3 reads CASSSLAGVANEQFF. CDR3 nucleotide sequence: TGTGCCAGCAGCTCGCTAGCGGGGGTAGCGAATGAGCAGTTCTTC.

The chain combines TRBV7-2 with TRBJ2-1, with 8 bases fitting TRBD2. Germline V gene data show CDR1 as SGHTA and CDR2 as FQGNSA. V gave up 4 bases and J gave up 0 bases; unmatched junction bases: 2. The CDR3 spans 15 residues. This chain's CDR3 is CASSSGTSSYNEQFF. The CDR3 region has the DNA TGTGCCAGCAGCTCCGGGACTAGCTCCTACAATGAGCAGTTCTTC.

This clone has just a few counts. J is TRBJ2-3 and V is TRBV6-5; D gene unclear. The CDR3 has 14 residues. CDR1 MNHEY and CDR2 SVGAGI come from the germline V gene. Trimming shortened V by 8 bases and J by 2 bases, and 14 bases separated the two germline ends. CDR3 DNA: TGTGCCAGCCACGGGCCTCTCCTCACAGATACGCAGTATTTT. Residues: CASHGPLLTDTQYF.